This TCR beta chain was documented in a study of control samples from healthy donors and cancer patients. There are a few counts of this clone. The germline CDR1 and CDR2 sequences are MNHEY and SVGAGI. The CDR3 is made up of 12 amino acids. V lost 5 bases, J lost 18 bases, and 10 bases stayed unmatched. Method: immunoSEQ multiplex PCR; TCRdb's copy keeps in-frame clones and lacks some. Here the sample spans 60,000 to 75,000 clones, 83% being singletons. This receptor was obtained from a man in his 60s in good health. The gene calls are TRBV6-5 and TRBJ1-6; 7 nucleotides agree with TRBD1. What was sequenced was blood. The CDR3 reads CASSIRDSRRHF. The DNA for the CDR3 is TGTGCCAGCAGTATCCGGGACAGTCGTCGCCACTTT.